The 4 T cell receptor beta chains below come from one sample, sequenced in a study of Ad26.COV2.S vaccination and SARS-CoV-2 variants. Here immunoSEQ multiplex PCR was the method, and the copy in TCRdb shows in-frame clones only, minus some. This table holds over 85,000 clones, roughly 85% found once. The starting material was peripheral blood, obtained after recovery from COVID-19. These receptors came from a human donor who had recovered from COVID-19.

The rearrangement joins TRBV6-5 to TRBJ2-5; D perhaps matches TRBD2 (6 bases). With 2 bases removed from V and 1 base from J, the gap between germline ends came to 14 bases. Germline CDR1 and CDR2: MNHEY and SVGAGI. This CDR3 region has 16 residues. The DNA of the CDR3 is TGTGCCAGCAGTTACCTTGGGCGGGAACTCCAAGAGACCCAGTACTTC. Translating it yields CASSYLGRELQETQYF.

J is TRBJ2-3 and V is TRBV3-1 (or the pseudogene TRBV3-2), with D possibly being TRBD2 (5 bases). The length of the CDR3 is 16 residues. CDR1 is LGHDT, CDR2 YNNKEL, per germline (reference sequence). Trimming took 4 bases from V and 1 from J, leaving 15 bases between them. The CDR3 DNA is TGTGCCAGCAGCCTCGGACTCGACAATTGCACAGATACGCAGTATTTT. Encoded protein: CASSLGLDNCTDTQYF.

The chain couples TRBV5-1 to TRBJ2-7; no firm D call. From germline, CDR1 is SGHRS and CDR2 YFSETQ. V was shortened by 4 bases and J by 5 bases, with 10 bases between the two germline ends. This CDR3 is built from 12 residues. The CDR3, as DNA: TGCGCCAGCAGCCCGCACTTCGACGAGCAGTACTTC. This encodes CASSPHFDEQYF.

This chain connects TRBV10-2 to TRBJ2-5; no reliable D call. V lost 0 bases and J lost 1, with 9 bases in between. Germline V gives CDR1 WSHSY, CDR2 SAAADI. The length of the CDR3 is 15 residues. For the CDR3, the DNA is TGCGCCAGCAGTGAGTCACAATCGACCCAAGAGACCCAGTACTTC. It specifies CASSESQSTQETQYF.